Each of the 21 T cell receptor beta chains below was sequenced from the same sample in a study of shared clonotypes between healthy human individuals. Method: immunoSEQ multiplex PCR; TCRdb's copy keeps in-frame clones and lacks some. The sample includes over a million clones, about four fifths of them seen just once. Source material: memory CD4+ T cells from PBMCs. As for subset: CD45RA-negative fraction. The receptor source for this set is a man younger than 35 in good health. Some clones in this sample may be carry-over from other donors' samples.

In regard to this clone: The same CDR3 also results from other DNA sequences found in this sample. J is TRBJ2-2 and V is TRBV5-6; 10 nucleotides line up with TRBD1. This CDR3 is built from 14 residues. CDR1 SGHDT and CDR2 YYEEEE come from the germline V gene. Trimming cost V 3 bases and J 6 bases; bases outside gene matches: 2. The CDR3 loop reads CASSSDRGAGELFF. The CDR3 DNA is TGTGCCAGCAGCTCGGACAGGGGGGCCGGGGAGCTGTTTTTT.

The V and J genes are TRBV29-1 and TRBJ2-5; D is tentatively TRBD1 or TRBD2 (5 bases each). Germline CDR1 is SQVTM and CDR2 is ANQGSEA. The germline V and J ends were trimmed by 7 bases and 5 bases, with 14 bases remaining between them. The CDR3 contains 12 residues. The CDR3 region has the DNA TGCAGCGGGGGGACCCCGGGGGAGACCCAGTACTTC. Protein sequence: CSGGTPGETQYF. The complete variable domain, with remaining parts taken from reference TRBV29-1 and TRBJ2-5, reads SAVISQKPSRDICQRGTSLTIQCQVDSQVTMMFWYRQQPGQSLTLIATANQGSEATYESGFVIDKFPISRPNLTFSTLTVSNMSPEDSSIYLCSGGTPGETQYFGPGTRLLVL.

The chain joins TRBV4-1 to TRBJ1-3; D is possibly TRBD1 (5 bases). The V end lost 5 bases, the J end lost 2 bases, and 13 bases lay between the germline ends. The CDR3 covers 15 residues. From germline, CDR1 is MGHRA and CDR2 YSYEKL. CDR3 DNA: TGCGCCAGCAGCGCACAGGATAATACTGGAAACACCATATATTTT. Translated, it gives CASSAQDNTGNTIYF.

The J gene is TRBJ2-7, the V gene TRBV14; D is perhaps TRBD1 (6 bases). Germline V CDR1 and CDR2: SGHDN, FVKESK. The V gene lost 4 bases and the J gene lost 6 bases, with 16 bases spanning the gap. There are 14 residues in the CDR3. The CDR3 nucleotides read TGTGCCAGCAGCCTAAGACAGGCCGAAACCGAGCAGTACTTC. Translation: CASSLRQAETEQYF. Looking up the rest from reference TRBV14 and TRBJ2-7 gives the full variable domain: EAGVTQFPSHSVIEKGQTVTLRCDPISGHDNLYWYRRVMGKEIKFLLHFVKESKQDESGMPNNRFLAERTGGTYSTLKVQPAELEDSGVYFCASSLRQAETEQYFGPGTRLTVT.

The chain uses TRBV20-1 and TRBJ1-2; D is undetermined. Trimming removed 5 bases from V and 2 bases from J, with 3 bases in between. This CDR3 contains 10 residues. CDR1 is DFQATT, CDR2 SNEGSKA, per germline (reference sequence). As DNA, the CDR3 is TGCAGTGCTGAAAACTATGGCTACACCTTC. As protein: CSAENYGYTF.

CDR3 in amino acids: CASSLALGRSDTQYF. The CDR3 nucleotides read TGTGCCAGCAGCTTGGCCCTTGGTCGTTCAGATACGCAGTATTTT. The V gene is TRBV5-6, the J gene TRBJ2-3, with D uncertain. V shed 0 bases and J shed 4 bases, with 12 bases lying between them. The V gene's germline CDR1 is SGHDT and CDR2 YYEEEE. This CDR3 has 15 residues.

The chain couples TRBV6-1 to TRBJ1-3; 8 nucleotides match TRBD1. CDR3 length equals 13 residues. J was trimmed by 5 bases and V by 8 bases; bases with no gene match: 5. Germline V gene lookup returns CDR1 MNHNS and CDR2 SASEGT. This CDR3 is CASSWDRRNTIYF. The CDR3 nucleotides are TGTGCCAGCTCTTGGGACAGGAGAAACACCATATATTTT.

This chain joins TRBV27 and TRBJ1-5; the match to TRBD1 covers 7 bases. Germline V gene data show CDR1 as MNHEY and CDR2 as SMNVEV (reference sequence). This CDR3 is 15 amino acids long. J lost 1 base, V lost 3 bases, and 3 bases had no gene match. The CDR3 sequence is CASSFVRGSNQPQHF. CDR3 nucleotides: TGTGCCAGCAGTTTCGTCAGGGGGAGCAATCAGCCCCAGCATTTT.

This clone turned up a few times. CDR3 loop: CASSLGPTGGGGANVLTF. CDR3 in DNA: TGTGCCAGCAGCTTAGGCCCGACGGGAGGCGGCGGGGCCAACGTCCTGACTTTC. V is TRBV7-2 and J is TRBJ2-6, with 7 bases lining up with TRBD2. Germline V gene data show CDR1 as SGHTA and CDR2 as FQGNSA. This CDR3 region has 18 residues. Germline trimming cut 1 base from V and 4 bases from J; bases unmatched to any gene: 10.

The chain combines TRBV14 with TRBJ2-1; 10 bases are a match to TRBD2. J was trimmed by 4 bases and V by 3 bases; bases with no gene match: 9. This CDR3 comprises 17 residues. The germline gives CDR1 SGHDN, CDR2 FVKESK. Here the CDR3 reads CASSHVPGTSAYNEQFF. The CDR3 region has the DNA TGTGCCAGCAGCCACGTCCCCGGGACTAGCGCTTACAATGAGCAGTTCTTC.

The chain has TRBV28 and TRBJ2-5; D ambiguous. This CDR3 is built from 14 residues. Germline assignment: CDR1 MDHEN and CDR2 SYDVKM. With 3 bases removed from V and 1 base from J, the gap between germline ends came to 9 bases. The CDR3 loop reads CASSFSGIQETQYF. The CDR3 nucleotides read TGTGCCAGCAGTTTCTCGGGTATCCAAGAGACCCAGTACTTC.

J is TRBJ2-7 and V is TRBV4-1, with a tentative D call TRBD1 (5 bases). The V and J ends lost 1 base and 3 bases respectively, with 13 bases between them. The CDR3 sequence is 15 residues long. CDR1 is MGHRA and CDR2 is YSYEKL in the germline V gene. This CDR3 reads CASSQADSPNYEQYF. The DNA of the CDR3 is TGCGCCAGCAGCCAAGCCGACAGCCCCAACTACGAGCAGTACTTC.

V and J are TRBV19 and TRBJ2-5; no reliable D call. Looked up from germline, CDR1 is LNHDA and CDR2 is SQIVND (reference sequence). V was trimmed by 5 bases and J by 5 bases, leaving 12 bases between them. The CDR3 runs to 13 residues. Written as DNA, the CDR3 is TGTGCCAGTAGTTACGACCGACGGGAGACCCAGTACTTC. Translating it yields CASSYDRRETQYF. The full variable domain, rest sourced from reference TRBV19 and TRBJ2-5, is DGGITQSPKYLFRKEGQNVTLSCEQNLNHDAMYWYRQDPGQGLRLIYYSQIVNDFQKGDIAEGYSVSREKKESFPLTVTSAQKNPTAFYLCASSYDRRETQYFGPGTRLLVL.

In this sample, this clone turned up a few times. The chain uses TRBV11-3 and TRBJ2-1, with D possibly called TRBD1 or TRBD2 (5 bases each). Germline-derived CDR1 and CDR2 are SGHNT and YENEEA. V was trimmed by 2 bases and J by 1 base, leaving 12 bases between them. The CDR3 is 16 amino acids. The chain's CDR3 is CASSLRGRVSYNEQFF. The CDR3 DNA sequence: TGTGCCAGCAGCTTACGGGGCAGGGTGTCCTACAATGAGCAGTTCTTC. Complete variable domain (other parts from reference TRBV11-3 and TRBJ2-1): EAGVVQSPRYKIIEKKQPVAFWCNPISGHNTLYWYLQNLGQGPELLIRYENEEAVDDSQLPKDRFSAERLKGVDSTLKIQPAELGDSAVYLCASSLRGRVSYNEQFFGPGTRLTVL.

This clone was observed a few times. The rearrangement uses TRBV5-6 and TRBJ2-3; D gene unclear. Germline V gives CDR1 SGHDT, CDR2 YYEEEE. The CDR3 spans 13 residues. V was shortened by 3 bases and J by 5 bases, with 10 bases between the two germline ends. CDR3 in amino acids: CASSSSVGDTQYF. In nucleotides, the CDR3 is TGTGCCAGCAGCTCTTCGGTCGGAGATACGCAGTATTTT.

As to this clone: Other DNA sequences in the sample encode the same CDR3. The rearrangement uses TRBV20-1 and TRBJ1-2; D is unclear. Germline CDR1 and CDR2: DFQATT and SNEGSKA (reference sequence). CDR3 size: 11 residues. Between the trimmed V and J ends, which lost 3 bases and 5 bases, there was a span of 7 bases. CDR3: CSARAGYGYTF. The CDR3 DNA is TGCAGTGCTAGGGCAGGATATGGCTACACCTTC.

As DNA, the CDR3 is TGTGCCAGCACCCTGCAGACAGGAACGAACACTGAAGCTTTCTTT. Protein sequence: CASTLQTGTNTEAFF. This chain links TRBV9 with TRBJ1-1, with D tentatively TRBD1 (6 bases). V shed 6 bases and J shed 1 base, with 16 bases lying between them. From germline, CDR1 is SGDLS and CDR2 YYNGEE. This CDR3 contains 15 residues.

For this clone: In this CDR3 the conserved last residue, phenylalanine or tryptophan, is missing, so a read error is likely. The limits of the CDR3 on the DNA are not certain, so only TCRdb's listed CDR3 is given. The chain couples TRBV28 to TRBJ1-4; the listed D gene, TRBD1, was not tested against the DNA. The germline gives CDR1 MDHEN, CDR2 SYDVKM. The CDR3 has 13 residues if both end residues are counted. CDR3 region: CASSLFPGQDMGR.

J is TRBJ1-2 and V is TRBV15, with 9 bases identical to TRBD1. The CDR3 has 15 residues. Germline V gives CDR1 LNHNV, CDR2 YYDKDF (reference sequence). Trimming at V came to 3 bases and at J to 2 bases, leaving 4 bases not matched to a gene. The CDR3 sequence: CATSRRTGVNYGYTF. CDR3 bases: TGTGCCACCAGCAGGAGGACAGGGGTCAACTATGGCTACACCTTC.

The V call is TRBV19, the J call TRBJ1-1; weak D call: TRBD1 (5 bases). CDR1 is LNHDA and CDR2 is SQIVND in the germline V gene (reference sequence). V was clipped by 5 bases and J by 3 bases, with 10 bases between them. This CDR3 comprises 13 residues. The CDR3 DNA follows: TGTGCCAGTAGTTTGGACAAGTACACTGAAGCTTTCTTT. Translating it yields CASSLDKYTEAFF.

Only one count was recorded for this clone. The chain uses TRBV5-5 and TRBJ2-5, with D possibly matching TRBD1 (5 bases). This CDR3 has 14 amino acids. The germline gives CDR1 SGHKS, CDR2 YYEKEE (reference sequence). Trimming removed 3 bases at V and 4 bases at J, with 13 bases between. The CDR3 here is CASSSGHPAETQYF. In nucleotides, the CDR3 is TGTGCCAGCAGCTCCGGACACCCCGCAGAGACCCAGTACTTC.